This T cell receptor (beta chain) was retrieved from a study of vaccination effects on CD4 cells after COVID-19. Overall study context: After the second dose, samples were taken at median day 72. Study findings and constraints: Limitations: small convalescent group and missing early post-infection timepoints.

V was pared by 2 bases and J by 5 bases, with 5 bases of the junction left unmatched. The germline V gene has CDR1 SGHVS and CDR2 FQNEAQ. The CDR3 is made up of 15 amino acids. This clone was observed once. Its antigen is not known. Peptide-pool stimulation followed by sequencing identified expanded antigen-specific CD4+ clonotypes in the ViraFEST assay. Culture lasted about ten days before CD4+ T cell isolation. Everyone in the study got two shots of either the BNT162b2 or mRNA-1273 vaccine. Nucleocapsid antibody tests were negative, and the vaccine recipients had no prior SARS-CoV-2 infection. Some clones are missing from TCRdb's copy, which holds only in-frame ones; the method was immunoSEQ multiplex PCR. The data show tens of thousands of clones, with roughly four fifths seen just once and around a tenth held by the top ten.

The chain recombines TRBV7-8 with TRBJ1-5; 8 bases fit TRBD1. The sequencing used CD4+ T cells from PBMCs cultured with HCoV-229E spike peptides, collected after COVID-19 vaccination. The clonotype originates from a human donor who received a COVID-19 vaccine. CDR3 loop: CASSLNGQGHQPQHF. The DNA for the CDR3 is TGTGCCAGCAGCTTAAACGGACAGGGTCATCAGCCCCAGCATTTT.